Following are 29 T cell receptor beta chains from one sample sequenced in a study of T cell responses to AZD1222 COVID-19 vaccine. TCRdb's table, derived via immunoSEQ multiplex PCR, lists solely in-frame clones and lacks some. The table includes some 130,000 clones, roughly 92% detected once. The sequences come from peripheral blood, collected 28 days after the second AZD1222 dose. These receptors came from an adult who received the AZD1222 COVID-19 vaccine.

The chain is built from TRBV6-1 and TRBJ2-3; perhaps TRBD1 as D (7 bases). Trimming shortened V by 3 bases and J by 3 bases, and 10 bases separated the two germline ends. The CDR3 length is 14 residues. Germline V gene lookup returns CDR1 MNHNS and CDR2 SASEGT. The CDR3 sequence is CASSEAGGTDTQYF. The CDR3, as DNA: TGTGCCAGCAGTGAGGCAGGGGGGACAGATACGCAGTATTTT.

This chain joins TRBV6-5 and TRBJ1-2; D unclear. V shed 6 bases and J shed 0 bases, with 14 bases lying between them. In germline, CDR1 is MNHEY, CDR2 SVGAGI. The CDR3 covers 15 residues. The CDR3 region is CASRRVRQTNYGYTF. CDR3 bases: TGTGCCAGCAGGAGGGTTAGGCAGACTAACTATGGCTACACCTTC.

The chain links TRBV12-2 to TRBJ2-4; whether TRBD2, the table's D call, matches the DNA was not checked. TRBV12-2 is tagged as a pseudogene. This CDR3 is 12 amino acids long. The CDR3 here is CASRPGENIQYF. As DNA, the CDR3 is TGTGCAAGTCGCCCCGGGGAAAACATTCAGTACTTC.

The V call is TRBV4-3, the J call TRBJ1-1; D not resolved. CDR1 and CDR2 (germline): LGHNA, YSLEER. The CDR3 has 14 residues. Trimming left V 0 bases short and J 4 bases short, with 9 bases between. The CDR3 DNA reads TGCGCCAGCAGCCAAGAGCAGTTCGGCACTGAAGCTTTCTTT. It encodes CASSQEQFGTEAFF.

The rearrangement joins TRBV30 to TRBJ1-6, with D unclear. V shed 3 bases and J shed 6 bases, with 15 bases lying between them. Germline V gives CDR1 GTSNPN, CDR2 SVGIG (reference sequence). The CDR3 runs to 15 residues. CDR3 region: CAWSPGGSGNSPLHF. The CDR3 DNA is TGTGCCTGGAGCCCGGGTGGCAGTGGTAATTCACCCCTCCACTTT.

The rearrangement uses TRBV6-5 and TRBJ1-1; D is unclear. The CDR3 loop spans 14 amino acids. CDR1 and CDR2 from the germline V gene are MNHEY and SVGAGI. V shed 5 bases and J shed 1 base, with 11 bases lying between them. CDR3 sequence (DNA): TGTGCCAGCAGTACCCAAGAGGGGAACACTGAAGCTTTCTTT. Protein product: CASSTQEGNTEAFF.

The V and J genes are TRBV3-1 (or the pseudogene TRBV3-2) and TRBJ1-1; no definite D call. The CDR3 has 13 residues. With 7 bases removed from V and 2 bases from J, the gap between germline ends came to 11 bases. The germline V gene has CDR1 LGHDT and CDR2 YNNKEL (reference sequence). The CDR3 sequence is CASTLTGNTEAFF. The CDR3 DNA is TGTGCCAGCACCTTAACGGGAAACACTGAAGCTTTCTTT.

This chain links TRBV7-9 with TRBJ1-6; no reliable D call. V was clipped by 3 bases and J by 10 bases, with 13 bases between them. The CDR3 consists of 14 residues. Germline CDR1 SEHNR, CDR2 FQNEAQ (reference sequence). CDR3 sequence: CASSFNTAPSPLHF. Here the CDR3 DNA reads TGTGCCAGCAGCTTTAACACAGCACCCTCACCCCTCCACTTT.

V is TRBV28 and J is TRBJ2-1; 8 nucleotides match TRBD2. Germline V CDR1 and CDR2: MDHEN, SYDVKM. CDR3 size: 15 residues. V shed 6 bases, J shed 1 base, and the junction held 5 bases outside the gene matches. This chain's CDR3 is CASRGSGGSYNEQFF. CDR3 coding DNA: TGTGCCAGCAGGGGAAGCGGGGGTTCCTACAATGAGCAGTTCTTC.

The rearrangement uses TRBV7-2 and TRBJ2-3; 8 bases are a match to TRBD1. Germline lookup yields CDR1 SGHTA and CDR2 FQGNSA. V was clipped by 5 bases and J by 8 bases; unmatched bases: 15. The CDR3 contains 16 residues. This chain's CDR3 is CASSASGGTGMGTQYF. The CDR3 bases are TGTGCCAGCAGCGCCAGCGGCGGGACAGGCATGGGTACGCAGTATTTT.

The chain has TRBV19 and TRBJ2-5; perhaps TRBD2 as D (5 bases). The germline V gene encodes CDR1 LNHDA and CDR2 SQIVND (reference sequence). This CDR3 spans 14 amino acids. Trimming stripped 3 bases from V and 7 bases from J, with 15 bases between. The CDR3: CASSMRLAGGTQYF. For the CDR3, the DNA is TGTGCCAGTAGTATGCGGCTAGCTGGTGGGACCCAGTACTTC.

The CDR3 spells CASSEEGMTISPLHF. CDR3 DNA sequence: TGTGCCAGCAGTGAAGAAGGGATGACGATTTCACCCCTCCACTTT. The rearrangement links TRBV2 to TRBJ1-6; D ambiguous. The CDR3 has 15 residues. V was cut by 1 base and J by 9 bases, with 13 bases left in between. CDR1 is SNHLY, CDR2 FYNNEI, per germline.

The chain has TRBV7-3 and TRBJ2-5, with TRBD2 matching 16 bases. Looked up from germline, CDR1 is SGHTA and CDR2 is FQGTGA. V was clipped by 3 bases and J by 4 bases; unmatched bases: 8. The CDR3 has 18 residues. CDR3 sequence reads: CASSFGGLAGGPGETQYF. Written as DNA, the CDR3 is TGTGCCAGCAGCTTTGGGGGACTAGCGGGAGGGCCAGGAGAGACCCAGTACTTC. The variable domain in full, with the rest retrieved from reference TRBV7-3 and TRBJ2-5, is GAGVSQTPSNKVTEKGKYVELRCDPISGHTALYWYRQSLGQGPEFLIYFQGTGAADDSGLPNDRFFAVRPEGSVSTLKIQRTERGDSAVYLCASSFGGLAGGPGETQYFGPGTRLLVL.

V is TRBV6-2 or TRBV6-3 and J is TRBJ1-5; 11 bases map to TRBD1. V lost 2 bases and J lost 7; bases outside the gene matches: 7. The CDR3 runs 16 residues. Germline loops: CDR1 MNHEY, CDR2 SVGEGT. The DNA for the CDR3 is TGTGCCAGCAGTTACCTCTCGGGACAGGGGGTCCAGCCCCAGCATTTT. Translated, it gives CASSYLSGQGVQPQHF.

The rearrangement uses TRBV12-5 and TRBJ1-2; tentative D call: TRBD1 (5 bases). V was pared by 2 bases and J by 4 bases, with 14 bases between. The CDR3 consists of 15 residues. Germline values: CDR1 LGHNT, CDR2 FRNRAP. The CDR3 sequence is CASGLWGVSLYGYTF. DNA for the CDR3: TGTGCTAGTGGTTTGTGGGGGGTATCCCTCTATGGCTACACCTTC.

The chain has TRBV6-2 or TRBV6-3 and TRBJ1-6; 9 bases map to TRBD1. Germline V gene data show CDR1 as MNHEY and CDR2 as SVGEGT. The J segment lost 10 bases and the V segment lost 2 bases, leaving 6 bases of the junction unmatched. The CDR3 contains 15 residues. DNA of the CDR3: TGTGCCAGCAGTTACAAGGACAGGGGCGGATCACCCCTCCACTTT. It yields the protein CASSYKDRGGSPLHF.

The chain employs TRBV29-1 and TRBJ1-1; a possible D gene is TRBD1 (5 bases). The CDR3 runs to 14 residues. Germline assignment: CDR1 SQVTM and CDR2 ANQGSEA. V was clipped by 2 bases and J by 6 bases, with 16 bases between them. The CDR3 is CSVENPRGRAEAFF. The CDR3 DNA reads TGCAGCGTTGAAAACCCTCGGGGGAGGGCTGAAGCTTTCTTT.

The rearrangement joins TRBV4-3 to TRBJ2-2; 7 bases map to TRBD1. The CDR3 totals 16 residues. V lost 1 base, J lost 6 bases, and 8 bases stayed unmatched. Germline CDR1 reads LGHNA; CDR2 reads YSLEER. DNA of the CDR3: TGCGCCAGCAGCCAAGTGCCCCTGACAGGGTCCGGGGAGCTGTTTTTT. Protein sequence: CASSQVPLTGSGELFF.

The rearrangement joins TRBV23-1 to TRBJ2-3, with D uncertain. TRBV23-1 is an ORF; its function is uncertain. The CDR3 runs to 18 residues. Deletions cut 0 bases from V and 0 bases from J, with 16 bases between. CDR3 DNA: TGCGCCAGCAGTCAATCGGTTCAGCTACATTCTAGCACAGATACGCAGTATTTT. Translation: CASSQSVQLHSSTDTQYF.

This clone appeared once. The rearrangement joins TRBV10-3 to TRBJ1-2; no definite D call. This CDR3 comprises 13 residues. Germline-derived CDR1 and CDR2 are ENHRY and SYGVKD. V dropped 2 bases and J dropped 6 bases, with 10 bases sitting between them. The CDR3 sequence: CAISEDPEDGYTF. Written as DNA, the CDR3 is TGTGCCATCAGTGAGGACCCGGAGGATGGCTACACCTTC.

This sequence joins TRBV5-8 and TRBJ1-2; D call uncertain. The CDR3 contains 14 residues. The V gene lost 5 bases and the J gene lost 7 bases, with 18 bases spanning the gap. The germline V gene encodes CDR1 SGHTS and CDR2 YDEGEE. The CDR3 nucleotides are TGTGCCAGCAGATCAGATAATCCATTTTCTGGCTACACCTTC. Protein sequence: CASRSDNPFSGYTF.

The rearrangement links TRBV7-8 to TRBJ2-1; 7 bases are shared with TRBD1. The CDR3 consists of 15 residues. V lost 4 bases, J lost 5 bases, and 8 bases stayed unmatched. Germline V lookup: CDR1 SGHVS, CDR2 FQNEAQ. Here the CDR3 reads CASSSQRGQHNEQFF. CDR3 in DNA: TGTGCCAGCAGCTCCCAACGGGGACAGCACAATGAGCAGTTCTTC.

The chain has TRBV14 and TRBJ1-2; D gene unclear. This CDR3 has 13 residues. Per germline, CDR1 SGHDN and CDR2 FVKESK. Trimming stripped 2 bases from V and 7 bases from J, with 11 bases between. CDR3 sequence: CASSQYSSGGYTF. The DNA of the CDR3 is TGTGCCAGCAGCCAATATAGTTCGGGTGGCTACACCTTC.

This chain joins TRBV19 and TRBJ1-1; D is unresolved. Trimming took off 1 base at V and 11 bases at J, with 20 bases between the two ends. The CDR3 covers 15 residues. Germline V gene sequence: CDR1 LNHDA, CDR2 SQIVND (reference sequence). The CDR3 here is CASSIGNLGTGEAFF. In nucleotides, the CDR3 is TGTGCCAGTAGTATAGGTAACCTTGGAACGGGAGAGGCTTTCTTT.

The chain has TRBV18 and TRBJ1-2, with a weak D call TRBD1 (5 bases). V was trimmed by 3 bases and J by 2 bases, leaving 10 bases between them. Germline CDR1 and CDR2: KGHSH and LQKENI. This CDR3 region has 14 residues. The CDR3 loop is CASSPGANNYGYTF. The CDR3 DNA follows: TGTGCCAGCTCACCCGGGGCGAACAACTATGGCTACACCTTC.

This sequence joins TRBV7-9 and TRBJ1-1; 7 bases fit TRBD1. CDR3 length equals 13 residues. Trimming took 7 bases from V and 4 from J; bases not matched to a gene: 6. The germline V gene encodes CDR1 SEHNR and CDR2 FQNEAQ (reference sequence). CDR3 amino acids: CASIHRGGTEAFF. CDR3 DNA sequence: TGTGCCAGCATTCACAGGGGCGGCACTGAAGCTTTCTTT.

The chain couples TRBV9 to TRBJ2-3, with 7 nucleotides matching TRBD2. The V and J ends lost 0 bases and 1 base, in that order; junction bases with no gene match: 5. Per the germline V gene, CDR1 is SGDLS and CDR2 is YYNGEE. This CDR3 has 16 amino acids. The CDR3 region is CASSVATSGGTDTQYF. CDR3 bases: TGTGCCAGCAGCGTAGCTACGAGCGGGGGCACAGATACGCAGTATTTT.

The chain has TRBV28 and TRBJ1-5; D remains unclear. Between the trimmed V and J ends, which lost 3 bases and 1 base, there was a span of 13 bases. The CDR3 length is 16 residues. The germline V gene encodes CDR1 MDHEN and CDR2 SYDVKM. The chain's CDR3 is CASSFYLVSSNQPQHF. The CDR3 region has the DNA TGTGCCAGCAGTTTCTACTTAGTTTCGAGCAATCAGCCCCAGCATTTT. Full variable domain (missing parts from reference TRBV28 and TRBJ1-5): DVKVTQSSRYLVKRTGEKVFLECVQDMDHENMFWYRQDPGLGLRLIYFSYDVKMKEKGDIPEGYSVSREKKERFSLILESASTNQTSMYLCASSFYLVSSNQPQHFGDGTRLSIL.

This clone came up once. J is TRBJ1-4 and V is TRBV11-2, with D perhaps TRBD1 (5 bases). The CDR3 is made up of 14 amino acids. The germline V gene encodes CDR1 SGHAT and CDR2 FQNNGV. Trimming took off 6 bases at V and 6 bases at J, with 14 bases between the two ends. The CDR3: CASSHGTAYEKLFF. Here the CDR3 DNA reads TGTGCCAGCAGTCACGGGACGGCCTATGAAAAACTGTTTTTT. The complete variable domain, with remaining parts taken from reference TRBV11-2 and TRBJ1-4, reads EAGVAQSPRYKIIEKRQSVAFWCNPISGHATLYWYQQILGQGPKLLIQFQNNGVVDDSQLPKDRFSAERLKGVDSTLKIQPAKLEDSAVYLCASSHGTAYEKLFFGSGTQLSVL.